Listed here are 9 T cell receptor beta chains from one sample, sequenced in a study of breast tumors, draining lymph nodes, adjacent tissues. The lymph nodes were axillary draining lymph nodes from breast cancer patients. TCRdb ran MiXCR on the multiplex PCR reads and lists one entry per CDR3 protein. The sample lists around 130,000 distinct CDR3 sequences, about 20% occurring once. The sample consisted of axillary lymph node tissue. The receptor source for this set is a female donor with breast cancer. Some clones in this sample may be carry-over from other donors' samples.

This clonotype was counted many times. V is TRBV20-1 and J is TRBJ2-2; no reliable D call. The CDR3 spans 11 residues. Germline assignment: CDR1 DFQATT and CDR2 SNEGSKA (reference sequence). V lost 7 bases to trimming and J lost 7 bases, with 10 bases between them. CDR3 protein: CSVQQSGELFF. Here the CDR3 DNA reads TGCAGTGTTCAACAAAGCGGGGAGCTGTTTTTT.

This clonotype was observed many times. The junction differs from germline at one of its ends, possibly a read error. The gene calls are TRBV7-7 and TRBJ2-1; the D is unclear. This CDR3 has 14 residues. Germline CDR1 is SSHAT and CDR2 is FNYEAQ (reference sequence). CDR3 amino acids: CASSLMGASNEQFF. The CDR3 DNA reads TGTGCTAGCAGCTTGATGGGTGCCTCCAATGAGCAGTTCTTC.

This clonotype was counted many times. The chain is built from TRBV20-1 and TRBJ2-2; TRBD2 agrees at 7 bases. CDR1 DFQATT and CDR2 SNEGSKA come from the germline V gene (reference sequence). The CDR3 runs to 15 residues. V trimming: 0 bases; J trimming: 8 bases; junction bases outside the gene matches: 9. The CDR3 loop is CSARDPGGTGGELFF. For the CDR3, the DNA is TGCAGTGCTAGAGATCCGGGGGGAACTGGGGGGGAGCTGTTTTTT.

This clonotype was recorded many times. CDR3 protein: CASSLSIAGSYEQYF. The CDR3 bases are TGTGCCAGCAGTTTATCCATAGCGGGGTCCTACGAGCAGTACTTC. The chain combines TRBV27 with TRBJ2-7; TRBD2 matches at 8 bases. The V and J ends lost 0 bases and 1 base, in that order; junction bases with no gene match: 2. The CDR3 runs to 15 residues. In germline, CDR1 is MNHEY, CDR2 SMNVEV (reference sequence).

There are many counts of this clonotype. This chain uses TRBV3-1 with TRBJ1-5; D is unresolved. This CDR3 has 13 amino acids. Per germline, CDR1 LGHDT and CDR2 YNNKEL (reference sequence). V was trimmed by 2 bases and J by 5 bases, leaving 7 bases between them. The CDR3 DNA reads TGTGCCAGCAGCCAATGGGTAGATCAGCCCCAGCATTTT. This translates into CASSQWVDQPQHF.

This clonotype was picked up many times. The V call is TRBV20-1, the J call TRBJ2-3; 7 bases fit TRBD1. The junction had 7 bases not matched to a gene; V was cut back by 2 bases and J by 2 bases. Germline V gene data show CDR1 as DFQATT and CDR2 as SNEGSKA (reference sequence). The CDR3 is 15 residues long. This CDR3 is CSARIRGTVTDTQYF. CDR3 nucleotide sequence: TGCAGTGCTAGAATCAGGGGGACCGTCACAGATACGCAGTATTTT.

Ten or more counts support this clonotype. The chain has TRBV20-1 and TRBJ2-7, with D unresolved. Germline assignment: CDR1 DFQATT and CDR2 SNEGSKA (reference sequence). This CDR3 region has 11 residues. The V end was cut by 5 bases, the J end by 4 bases, with 9 bases between. The CDR3 protein is CSALQSYEQYF. Written as DNA, the CDR3 is TGCAGTGCTCTCCAAAGTTACGAGCAGTACTTC.

As regards this clonotype: With a much larger clone just one base away, this may be a read error. The V call is TRBV7-3, the J call TRBJ2-5, with TRBD2 matching over 7 bases. CDR1 and CDR2 from the germline V gene are SGHTA and FQGTGA. Unmatched junction bases numbered 10, after V lost 3 bases and J lost 6 bases. The CDR3 sequence is 15 residues long. For the CDR3, the DNA is TGTGCCAGCAGCTTCGCCGGGGGGACTCAAAAGACCCAGTACTTC. The encoded protein is CASSFAGGTQKTQYF.

This clonotype appeared many times. This sequence joins TRBV6-4 and TRBJ1-5; D is unclear. Trimming removed 3 bases from V and 3 bases from J, with 6 bases in between. CDR1 is MRHNA and CDR2 is SNTAGT in the germline V gene. This CDR3 is built from 13 residues. This CDR3 is CASSETPNQPQHF. DNA of the CDR3: TGTGCCAGCAGTGAAACCCCCAATCAGCCCCAGCATTTT.